This T cell receptor (beta chain) was captured by sequencing in a study of blood T cell repertoires in COVID-19. Study overall: There were acute and convalescent COVID-19 samples, and they came from the United States, Italy and Spain. In each case, the material was cDNA or gDNA derived from T cells, B-cell-depleted T cells, or PBMCs.

Per the authors' pipeline: The assay estimated nucleated cells by amplifying reference gene primers. Data came from immunoSEQ multiplex PCR; TCRdb stores just in-frame clones and leaves some out. Clonal size and the V and J genes are those of that table, whereas D and trimming came from the DNA. The table includes approximately 30,000 clones, roughly nine tenths detected once. Germline values: CDR1 LNHDA, CDR2 SQIVND (reference sequence). The CDR3 sequence is 15 residues long. Trimming cost V 8 bases and J 1 base; bases outside gene matches: 5. The sequencing sample was made of peripheral blood. This receptor was obtained from a human donor in a cohort sampled during active COVID-19. V is TRBV19 and J is TRBJ2-4; 10 bases agree with TRBD1. DNA for the CDR3: TGTGCCAGTGCCGGGACAGGGGAGGCCAAAAACATTCAGTACTTC. It translates to CASAGTGEAKNIQYF.